Presented here are 4 T cell receptor beta chains from one specimen sequenced in a study of control samples from healthy donors and cancer patients (dated by TCRdb to about 2020). The receptor library was made with the immunoSEQ multiplex PCR assay. TCRdb took this table from immuneACCESS and kept in-frame rearrangements with V and J called. Such tables lack part of the clones; where checked against another copy, unresolved V genes explain under half of the gap, and the rest is unexplained. The sample table holds 100,000 to 150,000 clones, of which 92% were seen once. The ten largest clones take up around 2.1% of the sample. Sequencing input: blood. Every receptor here comes from a woman aged 50 to 60 in good health.

V and J are TRBV4-1 and TRBJ2-5; 9 nucleotides align to TRBD2. Trimming took 4 bases from V and 4 from J; bases not matched to a gene: 13. The CDR3 is 17 amino acids. Germline values: CDR1 MGHRA, CDR2 YSYEKL. The chain's CDR3 is CASSPTGAGGLGETQYF. CDR3 DNA: TGCGCCAGCAGCCCCACCGGGGCGGGAGGGCTGGGAGAGACCCAGTACTTC.

The rearrangement links TRBV2 to TRBJ1-5; D perhaps matches TRBD1 (5 bases). CDR1 SNHLY and CDR2 FYNNEI come from the germline V gene. This CDR3 contains 17 residues. The V and J ends lost 2 bases and 2 bases respectively, with 16 bases between them. CDR3 amino acids: CASSEQGWGAGNQPQHF. The CDR3 coding sequence is TGTGCCAGCAGTGAACAGGGTTGGGGAGCGGGCAATCAGCCCCAGCATTTT.

This sequence joins TRBV5-1 and TRBJ2-5; 14 bases align to TRBD2. This CDR3 region has 19 residues. Germline V gives CDR1 SGHRS, CDR2 YFSETQ. The V segment lost 0 bases and the J segment 2 bases; nucleotides outside the gene matches: 9. The CDR3: CASSLGIGTSGRAQETQYF. The CDR3 coding sequence is TGCGCCAGCAGCTTGGGGATTGGGACTAGCGGGAGAGCACAAGAGACCCAGTACTTC.

The chain couples TRBV12-5 to TRBJ2-1; 7 bases agree with TRBD1. This CDR3 has 16 amino acids. Germline trimming cut 0 bases from V and 2 bases from J; bases unmatched to any gene: 4. Germline V gives CDR1 LGHNT, CDR2 FRNRAP. The CDR3 here is CASGLVQGFTYNEQFF. CDR3 bases: TGTGCTAGTGGTTTGGTACAGGGGTTTACCTACAATGAGCAGTTCTTC. Full variable domain (rest looked up from reference TRBV12-5 and TRBJ2-1): DARVTQTPRHKVTEMGQEVTMRCQPILGHNTVFWYRQTMMQGLELLAYFRNRAPLDDSGMPKDRFSAEMPDATLATLKIQPSEPRDSAVYFCASGLVQGFTYNEQFFGPGTRLTVL.